This TCR beta chain was recorded in a study of response to subunit inactivated influenza vaccine. Study outcomes and limitations: After each seasonal influenza vaccination, few new T cells are recruited, the authors suggested.

Each CDR3 protein is one row after TCRdb ran MiXCR on the RT-PCR reads. Among around 520,000 distinct CDR3 sequences, about 11% were seen once, and the ten largest hold roughly 10%. With respect to this clonotype: Its target is unknown.

V shed 6 bases, J shed 2 bases, and the junction held 3 bases outside the gene matches. This CDR3 is 14 amino acids long. Germline CDR1 is LNHDA and CDR2 is SQIVND (reference sequence). This TCR came from a man aged 50 to 60 who received an inactivated influenza vaccine. The specimen comprised PBMCs from blood, sampled on the day of vaccination. V usage is TRBV19 and J usage is TRBJ1-5; 8 bases agree with TRBD1. CDR3 nucleotide sequence: TGTGCCAGTAGAGGACAGGGAGGCAATCAGCCCCAGCATTTT. Residues: CASRGQGGNQPQHF.